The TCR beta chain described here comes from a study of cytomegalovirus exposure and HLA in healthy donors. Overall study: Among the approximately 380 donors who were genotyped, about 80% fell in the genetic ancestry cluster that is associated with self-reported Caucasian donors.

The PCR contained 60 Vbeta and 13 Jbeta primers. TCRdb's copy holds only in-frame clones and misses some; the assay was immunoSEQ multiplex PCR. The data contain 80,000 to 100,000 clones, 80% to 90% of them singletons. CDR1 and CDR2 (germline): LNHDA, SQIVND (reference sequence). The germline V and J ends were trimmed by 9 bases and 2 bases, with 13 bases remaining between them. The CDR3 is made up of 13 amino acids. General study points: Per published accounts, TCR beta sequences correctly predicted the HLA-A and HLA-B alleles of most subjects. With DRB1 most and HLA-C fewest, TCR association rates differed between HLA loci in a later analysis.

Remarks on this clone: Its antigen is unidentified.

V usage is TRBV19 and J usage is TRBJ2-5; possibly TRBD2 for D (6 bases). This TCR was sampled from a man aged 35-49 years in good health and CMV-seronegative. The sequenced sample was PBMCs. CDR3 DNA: TGTGCCAGCTCCCCTGGGGGGCAAGAGACCCAGTACTTC. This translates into CASSPGGQETQYF.